The next 23 T cell receptor beta chains were all read from a single sample in a study of OX40 agonist ivuxolimab in advanced cancers. Data came from immunoSEQ multiplex PCR; TCRdb stores just in-frame clones and leaves some out. The table has over 25,000 clones, around 80% seen once. The source material was CD4+ or CD8+ T cells sorted from blood, sampled in a trial of the OX40 agonist ivuxolimab. All receptors come from an adult with an advanced solid tumor such as melanoma, head and neck, liver or kidney cancer.

The chain carries TRBV6-6 and TRBJ2-7; no clear D gene. V lost 8 bases, J lost 0 bases, and 8 bases lay in between. Germline V lookup: CDR1 MNHNY, CDR2 SVGAGI (reference sequence). The CDR3 contains 12 residues. For the CDR3, the DNA is TGTGCCAGCTTCGAGAGCTCCTACGAGCAGTACTTC. Translating it yields CASFESSYEQYF.

The J gene is TRBJ2-7, the V gene TRBV13; 7 bases agree with TRBD1. The CDR3 is 16 residues long. The J segment lost 2 bases and the V segment lost 4 bases, leaving 11 bases of the junction unmatched. Germline-derived CDR1 and CDR2 are PRHDT and FYEKMQ (reference sequence). The CDR3 region is CASSSTGTARAYEQYF. DNA of the CDR3: TGTGCCAGCAGCTCAACCGGGACAGCAAGAGCCTACGAGCAGTACTTC.

This chain connects TRBV6-6 to TRBJ2-4; either TRBD1 or TRBD2 may fit D (6 bases each). CDR1 and CDR2 (germline): MNHNY, SVGAGI (reference sequence). The CDR3 has 14 amino acids. The V end lost 2 bases, the J end lost 8 bases, and 13 bases lay between the germline ends. DNA for the CDR3: TGTGCCAGCAGTTACGGAGGGGGTGGAGACATTCAGTACTTC. Amino acids: CASSYGGGGDIQYF.

This chain connects TRBV5-6 to TRBJ2-7, with no clear D. Germline V gene data show CDR1 as SGHDT and CDR2 as YYEEEE. The CDR3 spans 13 residues. Trimming cost V 1 base and J 1 base, with 6 bases left between them. The CDR3: CASSLWGSYEQYF. CDR3 DNA sequence: TGTGCCAGCAGCTTGTGGGGATCCTACGAGCAGTACTTC.

V usage is TRBV18 and J usage is TRBJ1-6, with D unresolved. The CDR3 is 16 residues long. Trimming stripped 3 bases from V and 0 bases from J, with 9 bases between. The germline V gene has CDR1 KGHSH and CDR2 LQKENI. The CDR3 here is CASSPPRSSYNSPLHF. DNA of the CDR3: TGTGCCAGCTCACCTCCCCGGAGCTCCTATAATTCACCCCTCCACTTT.

Only a few counts were recorded for this clone. J is TRBJ1-1 and V is TRBV5-1; a weak D match, TRBD1 (6 bases). CDR3 length: 16 residues. Trimming removed 4 bases from V and 0 bases from J, with 16 bases in between. The germline gives CDR1 SGHRS, CDR2 YFSETQ. The DNA for the CDR3 is TGCGCCAGCAGCCCACGCCCAGGGGACCTGAACACTGAAGCTTTCTTT. This gives the protein CASSPRPGDLNTEAFF.

This CDR3 is CASSSTSGYEQYF. The CDR3 DNA reads as TGTGCCAGCAGCTCTACGAGCGGCTACGAGCAGTACTTC. This chain connects TRBV7-9 to TRBJ2-7, with D maybe TRBD2 (5 bases). Germline values: CDR1 SEHNR, CDR2 FQNEAQ (reference sequence). Trimming removed 4 bases at V and 3 bases at J, with 10 bases between. The CDR3 has 13 residues.

The DNA for the CDR3 is TGCGCCAGCAGCTTGGCCCCAGATACGCAGTATTTT. Translating it yields CASSLAPDTQYF. The V gene is TRBV5-1, the J gene TRBJ2-3; D gene unclear. V lost 0 bases, J lost 4 bases, and 3 bases lay in between. The germline V gene encodes CDR1 SGHRS and CDR2 YFSETQ. The CDR3 consists of 12 residues.

V usage is TRBV9 and J usage is TRBJ2-2, with 8 bases identical to TRBD1. This CDR3 contains 21 residues. Trimming took 4 bases from V and 1 from J; bases not matched to a gene: 21. In germline, CDR1 is SGDLS, CDR2 YYNGEE. The CDR3 bases are TGTGCCAGCAGCCTCCCGGGTTCCTCCGGGACCGGGACAGGGAACACCGGGGAGCTGTTTTTT. It translates to CASSLPGSSGTGTGNTGELFF.

This chain links TRBV27 with TRBJ2-3, with 10 positions matching TRBD2. This CDR3 comprises 14 residues. CDR1 and CDR2 (germline): MNHEY, SMNVEV (reference sequence). Unmatched junction bases numbered 4, after V lost 7 bases and J lost 3 bases. Here the CDR3 DNA reads TGTGCCAGCAAGCCTAGCGGGAGAACAGATACGCAGTATTTT. Encoded protein: CASKPSGRTDTQYF.

V is TRBV28 and J is TRBJ2-3; the D gene is possibly TRBD1 (5 bases). The CDR3 loop spans 24 amino acids. The V and J ends lost 1 base and 8 bases respectively, with 43 bases between them. Germline loops: CDR1 MDHEN, CDR2 SYDVKM. In DNA, the CDR3 is TGTGCCAGCAGTTTATCGGTGAGCAAACGGACAAGGGCCGACTTTCACCCTCCCAAACTTACGCAGTATTTT. This encodes CASSLSVSKRTRADFHPPKLTQYF.

The chain has TRBV4-1 and TRBJ2-2; 9 bases are a match to TRBD1. The length of the CDR3 is 14 residues. The trim removed 5 bases at V and 9 bases at J, leaving 7 bases unmatched. Germline CDR1 reads MGHRA; CDR2 reads YSYEKL. The CDR3 nucleotides are TGCGCCAGCAGCTACGGACAGGGGATGAGGGAGCTGTTTTTT. It codes for CASSYGQGMRELFF.

V usage is TRBV27 and J usage is TRBJ1-5, with D hard to call. CDR1 is MNHEY and CDR2 is SMNVEV in the germline V gene (reference sequence). Trimming took off 8 bases at V and 3 bases at J, with 14 bases between the two ends. This CDR3 spans 14 amino acids. The CDR3 sequence is CASAYGPINQPQHF. As DNA, the CDR3 is TGTGCCAGCGCTTACGGGCCGATCAATCAGCCCCAGCATTTT.

This chain joins TRBV7-9 and TRBJ1-1; 9 bases are a match to TRBD1. This CDR3 contains 16 residues. The V and J ends lost 2 bases and 0 bases, in that order; junction bases with no gene match: 4. Germline V lookup: CDR1 SEHNR, CDR2 FQNEAQ (reference sequence). The CDR3 loop is CASSLWDRAMNTEAFF. The CDR3, as DNA: TGTGCCAGCAGCTTATGGGACAGGGCAATGAACACTGAAGCTTTCTTT.

V usage is TRBV28 and J usage is TRBJ2-1, with D uncertain. CDR1 MDHEN and CDR2 SYDVKM come from the germline V gene. This CDR3 region has 16 residues. V lost 8 bases and J lost 5, with 22 bases in between. This CDR3 is CASHNLDRPFNNEQFF. CDR3 bases: TGTGCCAGCCACAATTTGGACCGCCCGTTTAACAATGAGCAGTTCTTC.

The chain is built from TRBV10-3 and TRBJ1-2, with 10 bases aligning to TRBD1. The CDR3 spans 12 residues. The V segment lost 10 bases and the J segment 6 bases; nucleotides outside the gene matches: 5. Germline loops: CDR1 ENHRY, CDR2 SYGVKD. The CDR3 loop is CATDGTGDGYTF. The CDR3 DNA reads TGTGCCACCGACGGGACAGGGGATGGCTACACCTTC.

V gene TRBV9 combines with J gene TRBJ2-2, with D tentatively TRBD2 (5 bases). CDR1 and CDR2 (germline): SGDLS, YYNGEE. V was clipped by 7 bases and J by 6 bases, with 7 bases between them. CDR3 length: 11 residues. The CDR3 region has the DNA TGTGCCAGCGGAGGTTCCGGGGAGCTGTTTTTT. It yields the protein CASGGSGELFF.

In this sample, this clone turned up once. This chain connects TRBV15 to TRBJ2-5, with D perhaps matching TRBD1 or TRBD2 (6 bases each). Trimming removed 2 bases at V and 9 bases at J, with 19 bases between. The germline V gene has CDR1 LNHNV and CDR2 YYDKDF (reference sequence). The CDR3 runs 15 residues. The CDR3 sequence is CATSRPEANREAQYF. Here the CDR3 DNA reads TGTGCCACCAGCAGACCAGAAGCTAACAGGGAGGCCCAGTACTTC. The full variable domain, completed using reference TRBV15 and TRBJ2-5, is DAMVIQNPRYQVTQFGKPVTLSCSQTLNHNVMYWYQQKSSQAPKLLFHYYDKDFNNEADTPDNFQSRRPNTSFCFLDIRSPGLGDTAMYLCATSRPEANREAQYFGPGTRLLVL.

CDR3 in amino acids: CASSVEAGGYNEQFF. Written as DNA, the CDR3 is TGTGCCAGCAGCGTGGAAGCGGGAGGTTACAATGAGCAGTTCTTC. The rearrangement joins TRBV9 to TRBJ2-1; TRBD2 matches 9 bases. V was clipped by 2 bases and J by 4 bases; unmatched bases: 4. The V gene's germline CDR1 is SGDLS and CDR2 YYNGEE. The CDR3 consists of 15 residues.

This rearrangement joins TRBV4-2 to TRBJ1-4; TRBD1 might be the D (6 bases). There are 14 residues in the CDR3. Germline V gene sequence: CDR1 LGHNA, CDR2 YNFKEQ. Trimming shortened V by 2 bases and J by 2 bases, and 6 bases separated the two germline ends. CDR3 DNA: TGTGCCAGCAGCCAAACAGGGACTAATGAAAAACTGTTTTTT. This encodes CASSQTGTNEKLFF.

J is TRBJ2-7 and V is TRBV27, with D hard to call. The CDR3 runs 14 residues. Per the germline V gene, CDR1 is MNHEY and CDR2 is SMNVEV (reference sequence). Trimming pared 3 bases from V and 2 bases from J, leaving 11 bases between. This CDR3 reads CASSFKGRTYEQYF. The CDR3 DNA reads as TGTGCCAGCAGTTTTAAGGGTAGGACCTACGAGCAGTACTTC.

The rearrangement links TRBV14 to TRBJ1-2; D is unclear. Germline V CDR1 and CDR2: SGHDN, FVKESK. The germline V and J ends were trimmed by 0 bases and 5 bases, with 13 bases remaining between them. CDR3 length equals 15 residues. DNA of the CDR3: TGTGCCAGCAGCCAAGACGCCGCAGGACCTTATGGCTACACCTTC. Its translation: CASSQDAAGPYGYTF.

The V call is TRBV9, the J call TRBJ1-4; no clear D. V lost 4 bases to trimming and J lost 7 bases, with 8 bases between them. The length of the CDR3 is 12 residues. Germline V lookup: CDR1 SGDLS, CDR2 YYNGEE. The CDR3 DNA is TGTGCCAGCAGCTCCACGGGTGAAAAACTGTTTTTT. Translating gives CASSSTGEKLFF.